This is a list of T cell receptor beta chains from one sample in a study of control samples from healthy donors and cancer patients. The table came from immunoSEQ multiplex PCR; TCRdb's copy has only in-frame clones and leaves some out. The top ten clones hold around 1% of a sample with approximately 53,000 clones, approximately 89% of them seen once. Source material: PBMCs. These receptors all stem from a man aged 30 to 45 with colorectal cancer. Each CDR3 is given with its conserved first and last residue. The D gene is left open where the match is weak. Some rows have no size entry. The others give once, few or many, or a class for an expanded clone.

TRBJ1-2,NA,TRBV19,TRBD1,TGTGCCAGTCACTCCCCGACAGGGATAATTAACTATGGCTACACCTTC,CASHSPTGIINYGYTF
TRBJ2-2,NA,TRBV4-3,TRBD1,TGCGCCAGCAGCCAAGAAAACGGACAGGTTAACACCGGGGAGCTGTTTTTT,CASSQENGQVNTGELFF
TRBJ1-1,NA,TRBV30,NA,TGTGCCTGGAGTGGGATAAACACTGAAGCTTTCTTT,CAWSGINTEAFF
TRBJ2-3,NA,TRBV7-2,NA,TGTGCCAGCAGCTCGGGGACAAGCACAGATACGCAGTATTTT,CASSSGTSTDTQYF
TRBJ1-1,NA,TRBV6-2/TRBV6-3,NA,TGTGCCAGCAGTTATTTGTGGAAGAACACTGAAGCTTTCTTT,CASSYLWKNTEAFF
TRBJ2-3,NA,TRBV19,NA,TGTGCCAGTACTAGAGGAGTTACTAGCACAGATACGCAGTATTTT,CASTRGVTSTDTQYF
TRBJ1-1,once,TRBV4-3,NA,TGCGCCAGCAGCCAAGACCACCACCTGCAGAACACTGAAGCTTTCTTT,CASSQDHHLQNTEAFF
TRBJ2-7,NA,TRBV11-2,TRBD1,TGTGCCAGCAGCTCCTCACGAAGGACAGGGGGCAGCTACGAGCAGTACTTC,CASSSSRRTGGSYEQYF
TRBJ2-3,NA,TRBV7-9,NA,TGTGCCAGCAGCCCAGACAGGGAGGAGGGTACGCAGTATTTT,CASSPDREEGTQYF
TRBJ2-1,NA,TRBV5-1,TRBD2,TGCGCCAGCAGCGGGGTTAGCGGGGGGGCCGTCGGTGAGCAGTTCTTC,CASSGVSGGAVGEQFF
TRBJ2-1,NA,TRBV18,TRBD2,TGTGCCAGCTCACCCAATAGCGGGGGGATTTACAATGAGCAGTTCTTC,CASSPNSGGIYNEQFF
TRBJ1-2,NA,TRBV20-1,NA,TGCAGTGCTAGTGGACTAGGGAACTATGGCTACACCTTC,CSASGLGNYGYTF
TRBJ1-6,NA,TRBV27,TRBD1,TGTGCCAGCAGTTCGGGACAGGAGGGGGATTCACCCCTCCACTTT,CASSSGQEGDSPLHF
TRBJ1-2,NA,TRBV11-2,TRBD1,TGTGCCAGCACCAACGACAGGGGACGTAGGGATGGCTACACCTTC,CASTNDRGRRDGYTF
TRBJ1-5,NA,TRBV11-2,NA,TGTGCCAGCAGCGCTCCGGGCTCCAATCAGCCCCAGCATTTT,CASSAPGSNQPQHF
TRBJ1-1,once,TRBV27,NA,TGTGCCAGCAACAATCCACAGGGGAACACTGAAGCTTTCTTT,CASNNPQGNTEAFF
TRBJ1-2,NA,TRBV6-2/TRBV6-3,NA,TGTGCCAGCAGTTACGAATTCACGGGAGGCTACACCTTC,CASSYEFTGGYTF
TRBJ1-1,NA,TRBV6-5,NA,TGTGCCAGCAGCCCATCATGGGTTAACACTGAAGCTTTCTTT,CASSPSWVNTEAFF
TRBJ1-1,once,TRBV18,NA,TGTGCCAGCTCACGGGAAGGGGGGGACACTGAAGCTTTCTTT,CASSREGGDTEAFF
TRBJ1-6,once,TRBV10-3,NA,TGTGCCATCAGCCAGTCTGGGGGGACGCTCGTGGATTCACCCCTCCACTTT,CAISQSGGTLVDSPLHF
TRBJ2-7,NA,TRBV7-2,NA,TGTGCCAGCAGCCTGGGGGCGGGGACACAGTACTCCTACGAGCAGTACTTC,CASSLGAGTQYSYEQYF
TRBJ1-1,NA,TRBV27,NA,TGTGCCAGTGGGGGTTCCAGATTGAACACTGAAGCTTTCTTT,CASGGSRLNTEAFF
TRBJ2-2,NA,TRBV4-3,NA,TGCGCCAGCAGCCAAGGCCCCATAATTTTCGGGGAGCTGTTTTTT,CASSQGPIIFGELFF
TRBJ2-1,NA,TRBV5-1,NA,TGCGCCAGCAGCTTGGATGTGGGCACACCACAGTTCTTC,CASSLDVGTPQFF
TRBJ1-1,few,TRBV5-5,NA,TGTGCCAGCAGCTTTCGAGCGCTGAACACTGAAGCTTTCTTT,CASSFRALNTEAFF
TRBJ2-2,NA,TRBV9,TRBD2,TGTGCCAGCAGATCGGGACTAGCGGGGACCGGGGAGCTGTTTTTT,CASRSGLAGTGELFF
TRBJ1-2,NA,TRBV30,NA,TGTGCCTGGAGCCCCCAGGGCTCTCGAGTCTACACCTTC,CAWSPQGSRVYTF
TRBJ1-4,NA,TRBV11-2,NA,TGTGCCAGCAGCTTAGTCAAGACAGATAATGAAAAACTGTTTTTT,CASSLVKTDNEKLFF
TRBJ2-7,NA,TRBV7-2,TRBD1,TGTGCCAGCAGCCCTTGGGACAGATCGGACTACGAGCAGTACTTC,CASSPWDRSDYEQYF
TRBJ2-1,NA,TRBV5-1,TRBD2,TGCGCCAGCAGCTTTAGCAGGCTAGCGGGGCGCGATAGCTCCTACAATGAGCAGTTCTTC,CASSFSRLAGRDSSYNEQFF
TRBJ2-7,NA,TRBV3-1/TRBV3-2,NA,TGTGCCAGCAGCCAAGAATTTGGCTACGAGCAGTACTTC,CASSQEFGYEQYF
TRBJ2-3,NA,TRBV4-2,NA,TGTGCCAGCAGCCAAGATAGCGGCGGGACCGGGATCACAGATACGCAGTATTTT,CASSQDSGGTGITDTQYF
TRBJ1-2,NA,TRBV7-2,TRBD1,TGTGCCAGCAGCTTAAATCCCGGGACAGTTAACTATGGCTACACCTTC,CASSLNPGTVNYGYTF
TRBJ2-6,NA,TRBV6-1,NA,TGTGCCAGCAGTGAAAGGCCCTCTGGGGCCAACGTCCTGACTTTC,CASSERPSGANVLTF
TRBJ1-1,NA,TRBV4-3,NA,TGCGCCAGCAGCCAAGAGGGGAGGGTTTTTAATAACACTGAAGCTTTCTTT,CASSQEGRVFNNTEAFF
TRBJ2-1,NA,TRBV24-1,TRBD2,TGTGCCACCAGTGATTGGGGGCGGGGGGGCATTTATAGTGAGCAGTTCTTC,CATSDWGRGGIYSEQFF
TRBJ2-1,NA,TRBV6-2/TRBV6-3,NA,TGTGCCAGCAGTTTTTTCTCGAAGGATGAGCAGTTCTTC,CASSFFSKDEQFF
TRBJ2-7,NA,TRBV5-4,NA,TGTGCCAGCATCTCTGGGGAGAGGCAGTACTTC,CASISGERQYF
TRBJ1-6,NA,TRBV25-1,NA,TGTGCCAGCAGCCGAAGCGTAGATTACTCCTATAATTCACCCCTCCACTTT,CASSRSVDYSYNSPLHF
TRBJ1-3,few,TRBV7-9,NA,TGTGCCAGCAGCCCTATTGGGTACTACTCTGGAAACACCATATATTTT,CASSPIGYYSGNTIYF
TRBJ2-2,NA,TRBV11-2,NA,TGTGCCAGCAGCTTAGGGAGGGGGGGCCTCCCCGGGGAGCTGTTTTTT,CASSLGRGGLPGELFF
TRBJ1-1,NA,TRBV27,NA,TGTGCCAGCAGTTTGGAAGCTTTCTTT,CASSLEAFF
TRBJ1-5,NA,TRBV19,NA,TGTGCCAGCAGCGGACAACAAAATCAGCCCCAGCATTTT,CASSGQQNQPQHF
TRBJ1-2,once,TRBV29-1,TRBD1,TGCAGCGTGACCCGGACAGGGGGCGTCTATGGCTACACCTTC,CSVTRTGGVYGYTF
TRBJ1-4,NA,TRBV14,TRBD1,TGTGCCAGCAGCCAAGTCTCGGGGACAGTGAATGAAAAACTGTTTTTT,CASSQVSGTVNEKLFF
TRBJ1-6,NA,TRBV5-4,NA,TGTGCCAGCAGCTTGGCCCTAGGGGCTGATAATTCACCCCTCCACTTT,CASSLALGADNSPLHF
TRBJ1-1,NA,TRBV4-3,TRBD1,TGCGCCAGCAGCCAAGACGGGGGACAGAAAAACACTGAAGCTTTCTTT,CASSQDGGQKNTEAFF
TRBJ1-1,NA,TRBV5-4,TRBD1,TGTGCCAGCAGCTTGACAGGGGGGACCACTGAAGCTTTCTTT,CASSLTGGTTEAFF
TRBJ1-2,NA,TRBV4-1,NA,TGCGCCAGCAGCCAATCTGGATTTGAGGGCTACACCTTC,CASSQSGFEGYTF
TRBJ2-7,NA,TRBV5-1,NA,TGCGCCAGCAGCCTCCGAGGGGGTCAGGCCGGGGATGAGCAGTACTTC,CASSLRGGQAGDEQYF
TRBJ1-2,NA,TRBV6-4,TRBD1,TGTGCCAGCAGTCCCGGACAGGGAGTTCCCTGGTACTATGGCTACACCTTC,CASSPGQGVPWYYGYTF
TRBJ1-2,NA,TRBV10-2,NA,TGCGCCAGCAGTGGGTGGGCCGTGACGGATACTAACTATGGCTACACCTTC,CASSGWAVTDTNYGYTF
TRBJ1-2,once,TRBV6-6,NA,TGTGCCAGCAGTTCGCTCCGGGCGAACTATGGCTACACCTTC,CASSSLRANYGYTF
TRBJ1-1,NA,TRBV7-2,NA,TGTGCCAGCAGCGCCCTGTCCGCTGAAGCTTTCTTT,CASSALSAEAFF
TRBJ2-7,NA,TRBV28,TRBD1,TGTGCCAGCAGTTTATGGGGACAGAGGTTCTCCTACGAGCAGTACTTC,CASSLWGQRFSYEQYF